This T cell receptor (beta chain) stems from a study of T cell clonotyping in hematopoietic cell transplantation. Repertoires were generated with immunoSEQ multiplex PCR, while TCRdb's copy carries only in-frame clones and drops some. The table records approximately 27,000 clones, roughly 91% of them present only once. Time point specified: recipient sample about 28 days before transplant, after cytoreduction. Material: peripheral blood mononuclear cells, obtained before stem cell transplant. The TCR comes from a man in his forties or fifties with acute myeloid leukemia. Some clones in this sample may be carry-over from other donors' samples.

The CDR3: CASSQGAFRGPQPQHF. The CDR3 DNA sequence: TGCGCCAGCAGCCAAGGTGCGTTCCGGGGACCTCAGCCCCAGCATTTT. The V and J genes are TRBV4-1 and TRBJ1-5; a weak D match, TRBD1 (5 bases). Germline loops: CDR1 MGHRA, CDR2 YSYEKL. The germline V and J ends were trimmed by 1 base and 6 bases, with 16 bases remaining between them. The CDR3 is 16 residues long.